This T cell receptor (beta chain) was recovered during a study of T-cell reconstitution after alpha-beta-depleted transplantation in children. There are many counts of this clonotype. Library preparation (for TCRbeta) was performed with unique molecular identifiers. Via MiXCR, TCRdb re-called the PCR reads, giving one row per CDR3 protein. The sample contains 230,000 or so distinct CDR3 sequences, about 8.8% of which appear only once. Germline assignment: CDR1 MDHEN and CDR2 SYDVKM. The CDR3 covers 14 residues. V gave up 3 bases and J gave up 7 bases; unmatched junction bases: 1. The receptor's source is a human donor who donated a stem cell graft to a child with SCID. The chain combines TRBV28 with TRBJ1-6; 9 positions match TRBD1. Sample: PBMCs from the stem cell graft donor, taken from the stem cell graft. The CDR3 spells CASSFGTGNSPLHF. In DNA form, the CDR3 reads TGTGCCAGCAGTTTCGGGACAGGGAATTCACCCCTCCACTTT. The full variable domain, in which reference TRBV28 and TRBJ1-6 provide the parts outside the CDR3, is DVKVTQSSRYLVKRTGEKVFLECVQDMDHENMFWYRQDPGLGLRLIYFSYDVKMKEKGDIPEGYSVSREKKERFSLILESASTNQTSMYLCASSFGTGNSPLHFGNGTRLTVT.